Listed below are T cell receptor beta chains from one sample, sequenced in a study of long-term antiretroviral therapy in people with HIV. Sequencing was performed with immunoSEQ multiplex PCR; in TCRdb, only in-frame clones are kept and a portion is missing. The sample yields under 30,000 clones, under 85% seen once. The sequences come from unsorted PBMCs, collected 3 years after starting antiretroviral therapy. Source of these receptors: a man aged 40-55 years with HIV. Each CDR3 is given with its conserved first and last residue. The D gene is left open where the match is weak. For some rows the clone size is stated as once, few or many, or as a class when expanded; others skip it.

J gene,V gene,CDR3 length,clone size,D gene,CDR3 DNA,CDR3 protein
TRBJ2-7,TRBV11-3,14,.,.,TGTGCCAGCAGCCCCGGGGGCAGCTCCTACGAGCAGTACTTC,CASSPGGSSYEQYF
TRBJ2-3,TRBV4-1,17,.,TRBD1,TGCGCCAGCAGCCAAGATGGGACAGGGGTAGGCACAGATACGCAGTATTTT,CASSQDGTGVGTDTQYF
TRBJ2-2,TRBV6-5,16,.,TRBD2,TGTGCCAGCAGTTTTCAGTTAGCGGGAGGCGTCGGGGAGCTGTTTTTT,CASSFQLAGGVGELFF
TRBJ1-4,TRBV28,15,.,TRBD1,TGTGCCAGCAGTTCGGGACAGGGATTAAATGAAAAACTGTTTTTT,CASSSGQGLNEKLFF
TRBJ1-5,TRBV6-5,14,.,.,TGTGCCAGCAGGGGACTTGTTAGCAATCAGCCCCAGCATTTT,CASRGLVSNQPQHF
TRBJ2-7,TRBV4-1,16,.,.,TGCGCCAGCAGCCAAGACTTAATAGAGGGGACCTACGAGCAGTACTTC,CASSQDLIEGTYEQYF
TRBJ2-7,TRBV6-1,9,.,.,TGTGCCAGCAGTGAATTTCAGTACTTC,CASSEFQYF
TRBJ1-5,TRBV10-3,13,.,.,TGTGCCAGCGGGACCTCTTTAGGTCAGCCCCAGCATTTT,CASGTSLGQPQHF
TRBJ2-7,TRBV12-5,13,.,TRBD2,TGTGCTAGTAGCCCGGGACTAGCTTACGAGCAGTACTTC,CASSPGLAYEQYF
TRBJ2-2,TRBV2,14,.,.,TGTGCCAGCAGAGTGACAGGGAACACCGGGGAGCTGTTTTTT,CASRVTGNTGELFF
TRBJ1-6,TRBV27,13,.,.,TGTGCCAGCAGTTTCAATTTTAATTCACCCCTCCACTTT,CASSFNFNSPLHF
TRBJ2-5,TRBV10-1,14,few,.,TGCGCCAGCCTTAGGGCTCTGGTCCAAGAGACCCAGTACTTC,CASLRALVQETQYF
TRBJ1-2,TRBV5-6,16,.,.,TGTGCCAGCAGCTTGGGGCAGGGACCCATGTCCCATGGCTACACCTTC,CASSLGQGPMSHGYTF
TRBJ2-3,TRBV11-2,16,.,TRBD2,TGTGCCAGCAGCTCCCCACTAGCGGGAGGCACAGATACGCAGTATTTT,CASSSPLAGGTDTQYF
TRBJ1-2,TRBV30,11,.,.,TGTGCCTGGACCTCCTCGTATGGCTACACCTTC,CAWTSSYGYTF
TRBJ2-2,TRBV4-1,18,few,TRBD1,TGCGCCAGCAGCCACCTGGACAGGGGAGTCGCTAACACCGGGGAGCTGTTTTTT,CASSHLDRGVANTGELFF
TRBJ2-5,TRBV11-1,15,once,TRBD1,TGTGCCAGCAGCCTCCGGGACAGGGGGCGAGAGACCCAGTACTTC,CASSLRDRGRETQYF
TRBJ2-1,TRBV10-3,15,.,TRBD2,TGTGCCATCAGTTTAACCGGGAGGGCCTCCAATGAGCAGTTCTTC,CAISLTGRASNEQFF
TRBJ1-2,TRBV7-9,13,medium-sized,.,TGTGCCAGCAGCTTAGCAGGGCCCCAGGGCTACACCTTC,CASSLAGPQGYTF